The T cell receptor beta chain under discussion was sequenced for a study of identical twins. From the 5' RACE reads, TCRdb called clonotypes with MiXCR, one entry per CDR3 protein. The sample has hundreds of thousands of distinct CDR3 sequences; over 5% are singletons. Worth noting for this clonotype: A much bigger clone sits one base away, suggesting this may be a read error.

Germline CDR1 is KGHDR and CDR2 is SFDVKD. Trimming removed 8 bases at V and 3 bases at J, with 10 bases between. This CDR3 is 13 amino acids long. V is TRBV24-1 and J is TRBJ1-5; perhaps TRBD1 as D (6 bases). This receptor was taken from a young man in good health. Sequencing was performed on naive T cells sorted from blood. The DNA of the CDR3 is TGTGCCACCAACAGGGATGTCAATCAGCCCCAGCATTTT. Protein product: CATNRDVNQPQHF.